This paragraph reports one TCR beta chain. What it recognizes is unknown. This CDR3 has 14 residues. Germline trimming cut 6 bases from V and 8 bases from J; bases unmatched to any gene: 12. CDR1 is LNHDA and CDR2 is SQIVND in the germline V gene (reference sequence). This entry comes from a study of PD-1 blockade in classical Hodgkin lymphoma. Regarding the study as a whole: TCR diversity at baseline was reported to be reduced in newly diagnosed patients relative to healthy donors. Prior to therapy, complete responders displayed diversity much like that of newly diagnosed patients.

Sample time point: cycle 4 day 1 (C4D1), after less than 7 weeks of nivolumab. Every patient experienced relapse after autologous stem cell transplantation, and brentuximab vedotin exposure varied. This table comes from immunoSEQ multiplex PCR, and its TCRdb copy is limited to in-frame clones, with some not included. The sample records about 20,000 clones, about 71% being singletons. The receptor was isolated from a human donor with classical Hodgkin lymphoma. The material was peripheral blood mononuclear cells (PBMCs), obtained before the fourth cycle of nivolumab. V usage is TRBV19 and J usage is TRBJ1-2; 7 bases fit TRBD1. The CDR3 sequence: CASRNSPTGLGYTF. In nucleotides, the CDR3 is TGTGCCAGTAGGAACAGCCCGACAGGGCTGGGCTACACCTTC.